The T cell receptor beta chain described here comes from a study of CD8 T cells in Susac syndrome (dated by TCRdb to the late 2010s). For the study in its entirety: The study used repertoire sequencing to test whether antigen drove CD8+ T cell activation and differentiation in Susac syndrome. What the authors observed across the whole study: The TCR sequencing and HLA analysis was acknowledged to have included a relatively small number of individuals.

The germline V gene yields SGHRS for CDR1 and YFSETQ for CDR2. Clipping removes 1 base from V and 2 bases from J, with 2 as the unmatched junction base count. The CDR3 starts with the cysteine, ends with the phenylalanine, and has 15 residues. The only DNA kept is the CDR3, 45 bases in frame from the first base. Of note for this clonotype: There is no known antigen for this receptor. No per-base quality is available; no much larger clone lies one base away.

RNA was extracted with the RNeasy kit and 0.5 to 1 ug was reverse transcribed using random hexamers. TCR beta CDR3 regions were amplified with the immunoSEQ multiplex PCR assay covering 54 Vbeta and 13 Jbeta segments. To correct PCR amplification bias, a synthetic template baseline was used for both primer optimization and computational correction. The paper's data handling went like this. Reads were annotated to V, D and J genes according to IMGT and were analyzed with immunoSEQ Analyzer, with only productive sequences retained. Clonality was computed as one minus Shannon entropy normalized by log2 of the number of productive unique sequences. For each patient and control, public and private clones were evaluated among the 100 most prevalent clones. Clones were defined as Susac-specific when absent from the healthy and MS cohorts, from approximately 1,100 published viral clones and from other ImmuneACCESS disease sequences. TCRdb took the public reads, trimmed them with fastp at Q25, ran MiXCR for clone calling and kept in-frame beta chains. Rows are combined by CDR3 protein, so each entry shows the most common genes and DNA. These V and J calls are TCRdb output, not the study's own analysis. This sample comprises 95,000 to 150,000 distinct CDR3 sequences, 90% to 95% of them detected only once. Over 0.07% of the sample is held by the ten biggest clonotypes.

Peripheral blood CD8+ and CD4+ T cells from healthy donors, Susac syndrome patients and multiple sclerosis patients were profiled by high-throughput TCR beta sequencing. The healthy donors served as controls matched for age and sex. CD8+ TEMRA cells were enriched by FACS, while bulk CD8+ and CD4+ T cells were purified by magnetic negative isolation. Blood was collected in EDTA tubes and processed within 24 hours, with PBMCs isolated through density gradient centrifugation. PBMCs destined for TCR sequencing were cryopreserved in liquid nitrogen and later thawed in a 37 °C water bath. The sorted or isolated CD4+, CD8+ and CD8+ TEMRA cells had a purity of 90% or higher.

Sequencing used CD4+ T cells from PBMCs. The chain was built from TRBV5-1 and TRBJ1-5, with 8 junctional bases fitting TRBD1. The TCR originated in a human donor in good health. The encoded CDR3 is CASSLTGGGNQPQHF. Here is the DNA: TGCGCCAGCAGCTTGACAGGGGGGGGCAATCAGCCCCAGCATTTT. When the CDR3 is completed using the reference TRBV5-1 and TRBJ1-5 genes on either side, the full variable domain is KAGVTQTPRYLIKTRGQQVTLSCSPISGHRSVSWYQQTPGQGLQFLFEYFSETQRNKGNFPGRFSGRQFSNSRSEMNVSTLELGDSALYLCASSLTGGGNQPQHFGDGTRLSIL.